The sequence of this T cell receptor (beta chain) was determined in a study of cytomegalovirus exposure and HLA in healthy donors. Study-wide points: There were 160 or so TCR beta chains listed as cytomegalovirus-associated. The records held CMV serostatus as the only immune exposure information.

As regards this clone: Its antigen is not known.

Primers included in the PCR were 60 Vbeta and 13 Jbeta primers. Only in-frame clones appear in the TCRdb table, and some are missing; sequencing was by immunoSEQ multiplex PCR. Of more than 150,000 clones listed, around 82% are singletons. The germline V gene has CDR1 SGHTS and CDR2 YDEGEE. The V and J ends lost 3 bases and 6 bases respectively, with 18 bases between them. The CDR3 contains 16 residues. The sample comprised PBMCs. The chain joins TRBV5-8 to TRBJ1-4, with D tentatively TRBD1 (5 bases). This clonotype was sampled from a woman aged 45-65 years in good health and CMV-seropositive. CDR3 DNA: TGTGCCAGCAGCTCGGGGACTGGGAAGATTGATGAAAAACTGTTTTTT. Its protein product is CASSSGTGKIDEKLFF.